This is a list of T cell receptor beta chains from one sample in a study of long-term antiretroviral therapy in people with HIV. Sequenced by immunoSEQ multiplex PCR; TCRdb stores in-frame clones only, minus some. The data contain fewer than 35,000 clones, 65% to 90% of them singletons. Sequenced material: unsorted PBMCs, taken roughly 3.3 years after starting antiretroviral therapy. Every receptor here comes from a man between 18 and 35 years old with HIV. Both conserved end residues are part of each CDR3. D genes are given only for firm matches. Where a row states a size, it is once, few, many or the class of an expanded clone; other rows omit it.

>TRBD1|15|TRBV10-3|once|TRBJ1-4
TGTGCCATCAGCCGGACAGGGGGGAACGAGGAAAAACTGTTTTTT
CAISRTGGNEEKLFF
>.|14|TRBV10-3|.|TRBJ1-2
TGTGCCACGCTACGGGACCCTTCACGGAATGGCTACACCTTC
CATLRDPSRNGYTF
>TRBD1|16|TRBV6-6|.|TRBJ2-1
TGTGCCAGCAGTTTCCGGACAGGGGGCTCCTACAATGAGCAGTTCTTC
CASSFRTGGSYNEQFF
>.|15|TRBV14|.|TRBJ2-2
TGTGCCAGCAGCCAATTCGGGTACTACACCGGGGAGCTGTTTTTT
CASSQFGYYTGELFF
>.|12|TRBV27|.|TRBJ2-7
TGTGCCAGCAGTTTAAGGGGGAACGAGCAGTACTTC
CASSLRGNEQYF
>.|14|TRBV28|once|TRBJ1-1
TGTGCCAGCAGTTCCCCTCCCAGGAACACTGAAGCTTTCTTT
CASSSPPRNTEAFF
>.|12|TRBV7-9|.|TRBJ1-1
TGTGCCAGCAGCTGGGAAGACACTGAAGCTTTCTTT
CASSWEDTEAFF
>.|14|TRBV11-2|.|TRBJ2-5
TGTGCCAGCAGCTTACAGGGGTACCAAGAGACCCAGTACTTC
CASSLQGYQETQYF
>TRBD1|14|TRBV6-1|.|TRBJ1-6
TGTGCCAGCAGTGCGGGACAGGGAACTTCACCCCTCCACTTT
CASSAGQGTSPLHF
>TRBD2|19|TRBV28|.|TRBJ2-3
TGTGCCAGCAGTTTTCCCCCGGGATGGCGGGAGGCCTCCACAGATACGCAGTATTTT
CASSFPPGWREASTDTQYF
>.|13|TRBV10-2|few|TRBJ2-2
TGCGCCAGCAGGTCCGGGGCGACCGGGGAGCTGTTTTTT
CASRSGATGELFF
>TRBD1|15|TRBV9|.|TRBJ1-5
TGTGCCAGCAGCTTTGGGACAGGTCGGGACCAGCCCCAGCATTTT
CASSFGTGRDQPQHF
>.|14|TRBV27|once|TRBJ2-3
TGTGCCAGCAGGACTCCTGACGGCACAGATACGCAGTATTTT
CASRTPDGTDTQYF
>.|15|TRBV4-3|once|TRBJ1-4
TGCGCCAGCAGCCAAGATGGGGACACCAATGAAAAACTGTTTTTT
CASSQDGDTNEKLFF
>.|10|TRBV11-2|.|TRBJ2-1
TGTGCCAGCAGCTCCGACGAGCAGTTCTTC
CASSSDEQFF
>.|17|TRBV1|.|TRBJ1-2
TGCACCAGCAGCCGAAAGATAGTGCAGGGGGTAAACTATGGCTACACCTTC
CTSSRKIVQGVNYGYTF
>.|14|TRBV7-9|.|TRBJ2-1
TGTGCCAGCAGCTTAATCCAACCTAACAATGAGCAGTTCTTC
CASSLIQPNNEQFF
>.|14|TRBV7-2|.|TRBJ1-1
TGTGCCAGCAGCTCGGACGGATTGAACACTGAAGCTTTCTTT
CASSSDGLNTEAFF
>.|14|TRBV12-5|.|TRBJ1-5
TGTGCTAGTGGTTTTGGGGGCCTTAATCAGCCCCAGCATTTT
CASGFGGLNQPQHF
>.|19|TRBV7-2|.|TRBJ1-4
TGTGCCAGCAGCTTCCTCGCTGGGGGCATAAAGACAACTAATGAAAAACTGTTTTTT
CASSFLAGGIKTTNEKLFF
>.|15|TRBV5-4|.|TRBJ1-2
TGTGCCAGCAGCCCTACCCCCTTTTTTAACTATGGCTACACCTTC
CASSPTPFFNYGYTF
>TRBD2|15|TRBV4-1|.|TRBJ2-1
TGCGCCAGCAGCCAACTAGCGGGAGCAAACAATGAGCAGTTCTTC
CASSQLAGANNEQFF
>.|16|TRBV5-1|.|TRBJ1-2
TGCGCCAGCAGCTCCATCCCCTTGAGGGATAACTATGGCTACACCTTC
CASSSIPLRDNYGYTF
>TRBD1|17|TRBV27|.|TRBJ1-1
TGTGCCAGCAGCAAAGGACAGGGATATGGATGGGACACTGAAGCTTTCTTT
CASSKGQGYGWDTEAFF
>.|14|TRBV5-1|.|TRBJ2-7
TGCGCCAGCAGCTTGCAGGGACCCTCTGGCGAGCAGTACTTC
CASSLQGPSGEQYF
>TRBD1|18|TRBV7-6|.|TRBJ2-6
TGTGCCAGCAGCCCCCAGGGACAGGACCACTCTGGGGCCAACGTCCTGACTTTC
CASSPQGQDHSGANVLTF
>.|13|TRBV19|.|TRBJ2-7
TGTGCCAGTAGTATGAGCAGGGAACACGAGCAGTACTTC
CASSMSREHEQYF
>TRBD2|15|TRBV7-3|.|TRBJ2-7
TGTGCCAGCAGCCTGATAGCGGGAGACTCCTACGAGCAGTACTTC
CASSLIAGDSYEQYF
>TRBD1|16|TRBV27|once|TRBJ2-5
TGTGCCAGCAGTTTCGGGACAGGGGCTTACCAAGAGACCCAGTACTTC
CASSFGTGAYQETQYF
>.|13|TRBV18|once|TRBJ2-7
TGTGCTAGCTCACCAGCCCCAGGAAGGGAGCAGTACTTC
CASSPAPGREQYF
>.|16|TRBV19|.|TRBJ2-6
TGTGCCAGTAGTACTCAGGGGCTCTCTGGGGCCAACGTCCTGACTTTC
CASSTQGLSGANVLTF
>.|17|TRBV19|.|TRBJ1-4
TGTGCCAGCCTTTCACACGACCCCTCATCAACTAATGAAAAACTGTTTTTT
CASLSHDPSSTNEKLFF
>.|15|TRBV11-2|.|TRBJ1-1
TGTGCCAGCAGCTCGATGCGGGGACCTCGAGCTGAAGCTTTCTTT
CASSSMRGPRAEAFF
>.|16|TRBV2|.|TRBJ1-2
TGTGCCAGCAGTGTAAGCAGGGGAAAAATAGAGGATGGCTACACCTTC
CASSVSRGKIEDGYTF
>.|14|TRBV21-1|.|TRBJ2-7
TGTGCCAGGATCGATTCCCCCTCTCCGGGACAGCTTCTCTTC
CARIDSPSPGQLLF
>.|14|TRBV5-6|.|TRBJ2-1
TGTGCCAGCAGCTTGGGTTATGGGATTAATGAGCAGTTCTTC
CASSLGYGINEQFF
>.|13|TRBV5-4|.|TRBJ1-1
TGTGCCAGCAGCTGGGCAGGTAACACTGAAGCTTTCTTT
CASSWAGNTEAFF
>TRBD2|16|TRBV7-6|.|TRBJ2-5
TGTGCCAGCAGCTTAACGAGCGGGAGGAGGATGGAGACCCAGTACTTC
CASSLTSGRRMETQYF
>TRBD1|14|TRBV28|.|TRBJ2-7
TGTGCCAGCAGACTCTCAGGGACAGCCTACGAGCAGTACTTC
CASRLSGTAYEQYF
>.|16|TRBV5-6|.|TRBJ1-2
TGTGCCAGCAGCGTGATTACGACGAAGGGCGAGACTGGCTACACCTTC
CASSVITTKGETGYTF
>.|14|TRBV5-6|once|TRBJ2-2
TGTGCCAGCAGCTTTGCACGGATCACCGGGGAGCTGTTTTTT
CASSFARITGELFF
>TRBD2|14|TRBV19|.|TRBJ2-7
TGTGCCAGTAGTATAGGAGCGGGAGTCGACGAGCAGTACTTC
CASSIGAGVDEQYF
>.|15|TRBV6-6|.|TRBJ1-5
TGTGCCAGCAGTTACCTTCTCGGGGAAAATCAGCCCCAGCATTTT
CASSYLLGENQPQHF
>.|14|TRBV19|.|TRBJ2-1
TGTGCCAGTAGTATAGTCCCAGGGAATGATGAGCAGTTCTTC
CASSIVPGNDEQFF
>.|15|TRBV7-2|.|TRBJ1-3
TGTGCCAGCAGCGGCGGGACGGCCCGGGGAAACACCATATATTTT
CASSGGTARGNTIYF